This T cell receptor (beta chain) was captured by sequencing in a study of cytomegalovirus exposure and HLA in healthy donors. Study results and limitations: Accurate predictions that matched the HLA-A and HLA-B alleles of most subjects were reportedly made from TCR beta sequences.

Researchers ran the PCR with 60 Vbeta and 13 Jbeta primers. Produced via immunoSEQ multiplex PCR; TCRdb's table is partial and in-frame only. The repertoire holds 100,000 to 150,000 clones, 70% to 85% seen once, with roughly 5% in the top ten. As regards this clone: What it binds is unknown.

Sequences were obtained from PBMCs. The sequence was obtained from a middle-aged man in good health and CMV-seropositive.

CDR3 protein: CASVGGGYEQYF. CDR3 sequence (DNA): TGTGCCTCTGTTGGGGGCGGCTACGAGCAGTACTTC. The V and J genes are TRBV7-9 and TRBJ2-7; the D gene is possibly TRBD1 (6 bases). Trimming removed 11 bases at V and 3 bases at J, with 14 bases between. The CDR3 consists of 12 residues. Germline CDR1 reads SEHNR; CDR2 reads FQNEAQ (reference sequence).